The present entry profiles one T cell receptor beta chain with its context. The target of this receptor is not known. Nothing much larger sits one base from this clone, and base qualities are not available. This sample stems from a study of CD4 T cells in relation to SARS-CoV-2 and coronaviruses (dated by TCRdb to the early 2020s). Regarding the study in general: Patient-derived lymphoblastoid cell lines were used to map the HLA restriction of shared crossreactive spike epitopes. The Adaptive Biotechnologies TCR-sequencing kit was used for samples from a few pre-COVID donors and for the naive versus memory experiments, whereas the other data were Illumina-based. Expansion assays from other donors in the study were sequenced with a different, Illumina-based TCR-beta assay. Memory CD4+ T cell crossreactivity between SARS-CoV-2 and common cold coronavirus spike proteins was assessed at the TCR clonotype level in the study.

CD4+ T cells from unexposed donors were collected before the COVID-19 pandemic (2011-2018). Naive and memory CD4+ T cells were separated from cryopreserved PBMCs by first enriching for CD4 and then performing EasySep naive CD4+ T cell enrichment. The leukapheresis product for the unexposed donors was obtained through commercial purchase. Ficoll-Paque PLUS gradient centrifugation was used to isolate PBMCs from either whole blood or leukapheresis product. PBMCs were either cryopreserved at -140 degrees C or used fresh in the expansion assay. The QIAamp Micro DNA Kit was used to extract genomic DNA from the CD4+ T cells. Deep-resolution immunoSEQ TCR-beta sequencing was performed on DNA from uncultured naive and memory CD4+ T cells. Turning to the authors' computational methods: During preprocessing, nonproductive sequences were removed, along with CDR3s that did not begin with C, did not end with F or W, or were shorter than 7 amino acids. Cultured and uncultured naive and memory CD4+ repertoires were searched for previously identified spike- and CEF-reactive CDR3s. After three terminal residues were trimmed from each end, CDR3 homology was quantified as pairwise Levenshtein distance using the stringdist R package. TCRdb carries this immuneACCESS record with in-frame sequences only. Its versions omit some clonotypes, under half of them owing to an unresolved V gene in the studies checked, with the rest unexplained. V and J calls and clone size follow that table, whereas D and trimming were derived from the DNA. In this sample the table shows around 56,000 clones, more than 80% of which occur a single time. Around 1.5% of the sample rests with the top ten.

Broader findings and caveats from the paper: Significantly weaker SARS-CoV-2-driven expansion was shown by crossreactive clones than by monoreactive clones, consistent with antigenic imprinting. The study was constrained by small numbers of patients and of tested TCRs. Pre-pandemic and post-infection samples were not both contributed by any donor, so tracing of the source of pre-existing responses was limited. Naive versus memory sequencing indicated that memory recall responses, rather than primary responses primed during culture, are detected by the assay. In around two thirds of donors, memory CD4+ clonotypes turned up that crossrecognized SARS-CoV-2 and at least one common cold coronavirus spike. Because the crossreactivity analysis focused on spike protein, crossreactivity against other viral proteins was not assessed.

Deletion took 4 bases off V and 0 bases off J, with a span of 12 bases between the germline ends. Including the terminal cysteine and phenylalanine, the CDR3 comprises 15 residues. Only the CDR3 DNA stays, 45 bases, in frame from base 1. Based on the germline V gene, the CDR1 and CDR2 sequences are MDHEN and SYDVKM. This receptor was identified in a human donor in good health. The sample was memory CD4+ T cells from PBMCs. The cell subset or site tag for this specimen amounts to: memory (non-naive) CD4+ T cells. This sequence uses TRBV28 and TRBJ1-1, with an unclear D gene assignment. The nucleotide sequence reads TGTGCCAGCAGTTATGGGCACGCCATGAACACTGAAGCTTTCTTT. It is translated as CASSYGHAMNTEAFF.